Given below is one TCR beta chain in context. This CDR3 is 14 amino acids long. Between the trimmed V and J ends, which lost 0 bases and 11 bases, there was a span of 16 bases. Germline loops: CDR1 LGHDT, CDR2 YNNKEL (reference sequence). The assay was immunoSEQ multiplex PCR, and TCRdb's table has in-frame clones only and misses some. The profile shows roughly 95,000 clones, 82% of them singletons. This specimen belongs to a study of blood T cell repertoires in COVID-19. On the study more broadly: Sites across the United States, Italy and Spain contributed samples from acute and convalescent COVID-19.

Sequencing was performed on peripheral blood. This clonotype originated in a man in his fifties with active or convalescent COVID-19. The V call is TRBV3-1 (or the pseudogene TRBV3-2), the J call TRBJ1-1; D not resolved. CDR3 sequence: CASSQEGGGGEAFF. The CDR3 bases are TGTGCCAGCAGCCAAGAAGGTGGAGGAGGTGAGGCTTTCTTT.